A selection of T cell receptor beta chains follows, all from one sample in a study of hypomethylating agent response in myelodysplastic syndrome. Profiling relied on immunoSEQ multiplex PCR, and the TCRdb table lists in-frame clones only, not all of them. The sample has 1,500 to 2,000 clones, roughly 86% seen once. The source was bone marrow, collected before or after starting hypomethylating agent treatment for myelodysplastic syndrome (not recorded which). These receptors all stem from a human donor with myelodysplastic syndrome. Each CDR3 is given with its conserved first and last residue. Each record gives: J gene, clone size, V gene, D gene, CDR3 DNA, CDR3 protein. A D gene is named only where the DNA matches it firmly. Clone size appears in some rows only: once, few, many, or a class for an expanded clone.

>TRBJ2-1|NA|TRBV29-1|TRBD2
TGCAGCGGGTGGACTAGCGGCATGAATGAGCAGTTCTTC
CSGWTSGMNEQFF
>TRBJ2-1|NA|TRBV6-5|NA
TGTGCCAGCAGTGTAACAGGGTATGAGCAGTTCTTC
CASSVTGYEQFF
>TRBJ1-3|NA|TRBV30|TRBD1
TGTGCCTGGAGGCTCCGGGACAGGCTCGGAAACACCATATATTTT
CAWRLRDRLGNTIYF
>TRBJ1-5|NA|TRBV30|NA
TGTGCCTGGGCCCAAACCTTCCCGGGCAGCAATCAGCCCCAGCATTTT
CAWAQTFPGSNQPQHF
>TRBJ1-1|NA|TRBV27|TRBD1
TGTGCCAGCACTTCGGGACAGGTGAACACTGAAGCTTTCTTT
CASTSGQVNTEAFF
>TRBJ2-7|NA|TRBV28|NA
TGTGCCAGCAGTTTACCAGCAGGGGCCTACGAGCAGTACTTC
CASSLPAGAYEQYF
>TRBJ2-3|NA|TRBV5-1|NA
TGCGCCAGCAGCTTGGCTGGGTCCCTCGGCACAGATACGCAGTATTTT
CASSLAGSLGTDTQYF
>TRBJ1-2|few|TRBV4-1|TRBD1
TGCGCCAGCAGCCCGGGACAGGGTGGCTATGGCTACACCTTC
CASSPGQGGYGYTF
>TRBJ1-6|NA|TRBV30|NA
TGTGCCTGGAGTAGGGGGTATAATTCACCCCTCCACTTT
CAWSRGYNSPLHF
>TRBJ2-1|NA|TRBV10-2|NA
TGCGCCACCAACGGGGGCAATGAGCAGTTCTTC
CATNGGNEQFF
>TRBJ2-7|once|TRBV2|NA
TGTGCCAGCAGTCGGGGCGCCCCCGGGGGCGAGCAGTACTTC
CASSRGAPGGEQYF
>TRBJ2-7|NA|TRBV7-6|NA
TGTGCCAGCAGCTTAGCACTACCCTCGGATGCTGTGTCCTACGAGCAGTACTTC
CASSLALPSDAVSYEQYF
>TRBJ2-1|NA|TRBV2|TRBD1
TGTGCCAGCACCTACAGGGGGCTTGTGTACAATGAGCAGTTCTTC
CASTYRGLVYNEQFF